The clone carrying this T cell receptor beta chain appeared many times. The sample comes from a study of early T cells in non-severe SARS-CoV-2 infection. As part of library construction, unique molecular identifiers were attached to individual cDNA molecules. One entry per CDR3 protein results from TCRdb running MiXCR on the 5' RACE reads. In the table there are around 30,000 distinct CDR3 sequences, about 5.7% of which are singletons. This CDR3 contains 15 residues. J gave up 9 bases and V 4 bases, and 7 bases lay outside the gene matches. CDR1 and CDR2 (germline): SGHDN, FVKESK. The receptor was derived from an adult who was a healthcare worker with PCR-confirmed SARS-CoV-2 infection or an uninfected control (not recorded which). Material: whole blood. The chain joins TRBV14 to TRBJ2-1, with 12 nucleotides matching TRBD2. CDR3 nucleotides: TGTGCCAGCAGCCTGAGACTAGCGGGAGCCGGTGAGCAGTTCTTC. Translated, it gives CASSLRLAGAGEQFF.